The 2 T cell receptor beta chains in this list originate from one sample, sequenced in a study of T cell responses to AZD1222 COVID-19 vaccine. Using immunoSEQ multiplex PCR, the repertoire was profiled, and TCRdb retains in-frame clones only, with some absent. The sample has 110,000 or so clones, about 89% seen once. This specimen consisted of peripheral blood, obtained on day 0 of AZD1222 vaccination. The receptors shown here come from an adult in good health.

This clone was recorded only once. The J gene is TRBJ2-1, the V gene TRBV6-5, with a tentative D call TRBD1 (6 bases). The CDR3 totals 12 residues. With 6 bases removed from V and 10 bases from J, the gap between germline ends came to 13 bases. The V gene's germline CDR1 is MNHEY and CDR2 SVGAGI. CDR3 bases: TGTGCCAGCAGGGGGAACAGGGCCGAGCAGTTCTTC. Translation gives CASRGNRAEQFF.

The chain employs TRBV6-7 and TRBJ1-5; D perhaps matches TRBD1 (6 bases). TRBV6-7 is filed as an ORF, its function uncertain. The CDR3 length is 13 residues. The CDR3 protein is CAAGHFGGQPQHF. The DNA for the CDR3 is TGTGCTGCGGGACACTTCGGAGGGCAGCCCCAGCATTTT.